This T cell receptor beta chain derives from a study of shared clonotypes between healthy human individuals. Overall study findings and caveats: Represented diversity (both genetic and exposure-history) was limited by the small number of donors.

V trimming: 0 bases; J trimming: 1 base; junction bases outside the gene matches: 7. The germline gives CDR1 SGHTA, CDR2 FQGNSA. This CDR3 contains 17 residues. About this clone: Its antigen is unidentified.

Using immunoSEQ multiplex PCR, the repertoire was profiled, and TCRdb retains in-frame clones only, with some absent. This table has around 2.5 million clones, 93% appearing once. Participating donors were healthy, HIV-negative adults free of recent acute infections or vaccinations. Naive CD45RA+ and memory CD45RA-negative subsets were split from CD4+ cells. The sequence derives from a man between 18 and 29 years old in good health. Some clones in this sample may be carry-over from other donors' samples. The chain carries TRBV7-2 and TRBJ2-7, with 9 nucleotides matching TRBD2. Sequenced: naive CD4+ T cells from PBMCs. The subset was: CD45RA+ positively selected. This CDR3 is CASSLARASGTSYEQYF. As DNA, the CDR3 is TGTGCCAGCAGCTTAGCGCGGGCTAGCGGGACTTCCTACGAGCAGTACTTC.